This section outlines one TCR beta chain sequence together with its context. This record belongs to a study of blood T cell repertoires in COVID-19. Sequenced by immunoSEQ multiplex PCR; TCRdb stores in-frame clones only, minus some. The repertoire holds some 340,000 clones, with approximately 87% as singletons. V lost 0 bases to trimming and J lost 0 bases; unmatched junction nucleotides: 14. The length of the CDR3 is 20 residues. Germline-derived CDR1 and CDR2 are SGDLS and YYNGEE. This chain links TRBV9 with TRBJ2-1; 8 bases agree with TRBD1. The sequence was obtained from a woman under 40 who had recovered from COVID-19. Sequencing input: PBMCs or T cells enriched from blood (not recorded which). Written as DNA, the CDR3 is TGTGCCAGCAGCGTAGCGACGACAGGGGCTTACGGGAGCTCCTACAATGAGCAGTTCTTC. Residues: CASSVATTGAYGSSYNEQFF. Full variable domain (remainder filled in from reference TRBV9 and TRBJ2-1): DSGVTQTPKHLITATGQRVTLRCSPRSGDLSVYWYQQSLDQGLQFLIQYYNGEERAKGNILERFSAQQFPDLHSELNLSSLELGDSALYFCASSVATTGAYGSSYNEQFFGPGTRLTVL.